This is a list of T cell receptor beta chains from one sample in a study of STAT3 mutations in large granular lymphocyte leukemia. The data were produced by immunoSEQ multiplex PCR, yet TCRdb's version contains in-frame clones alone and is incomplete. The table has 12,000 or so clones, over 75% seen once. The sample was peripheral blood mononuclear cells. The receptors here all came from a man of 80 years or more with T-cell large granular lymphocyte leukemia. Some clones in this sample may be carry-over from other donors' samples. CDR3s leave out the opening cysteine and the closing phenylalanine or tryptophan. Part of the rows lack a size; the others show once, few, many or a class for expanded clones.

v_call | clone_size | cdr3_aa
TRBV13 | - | ASGLTITDTQY
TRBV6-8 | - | ASSYGGDRGRNSPLH
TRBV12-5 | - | ASGSPGLEYEQY
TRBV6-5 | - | ASSTARGRTQY
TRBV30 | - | AWSPGSRGNEQF
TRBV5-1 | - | ASSLGPGTDTQY
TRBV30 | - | AWQRGTQNTGELF
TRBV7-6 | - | ASSLGPATYEQY
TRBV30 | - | AFPGPLGYT
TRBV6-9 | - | ASSDGTGGIEQY
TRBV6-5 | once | ASTRSPSSYEQY
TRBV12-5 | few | ASGLGTGTINYGYT
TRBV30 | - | AWSPRGRGSPLH
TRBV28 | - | ASSQSSGQGEKLF
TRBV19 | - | ATTIGTSGTEAF
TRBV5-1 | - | ASSLTGLAGNEQF
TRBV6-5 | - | ASSSREGYEKLF
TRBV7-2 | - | ASSPTPTGPSEQY
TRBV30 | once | AWSASRQNTEAF
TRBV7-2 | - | ASSLLETQY
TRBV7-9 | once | ASSLESSLNQPQH
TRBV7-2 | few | ASSLQGYGYT
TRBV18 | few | ASSPGQNTGELF
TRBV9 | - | ASSVGGQGRGGYT
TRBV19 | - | ASSIGHSSTNQPQH
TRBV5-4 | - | ASRAGTGAYQPQH
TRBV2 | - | ASSELAGGWYQETQY
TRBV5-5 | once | ASSLGTGLDGYT
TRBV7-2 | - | ASSFLRSSYEQY
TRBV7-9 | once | ASSLDQETQY
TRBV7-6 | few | ASSLQGDQPQH
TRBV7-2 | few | ASSPIPPNRVVTQETQY
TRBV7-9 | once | ASSLGQGTGYT
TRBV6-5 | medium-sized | ASSYFLSGELF
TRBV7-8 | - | ASSGVTGELF
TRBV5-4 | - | ASSLLAGSRASPLH
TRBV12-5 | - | ASGFRQGAYEQY
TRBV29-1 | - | SVGGGAYEQY
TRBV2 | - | ASRRGEQY
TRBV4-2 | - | ASSQVGVRDSTIY
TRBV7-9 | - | ASSFVRDGDEQY
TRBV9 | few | ASSKFDGTVDSGNTIY
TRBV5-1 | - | ASSLGTGRYT
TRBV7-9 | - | ASSGPGQGNSPLH
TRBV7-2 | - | ASSLGGGPTYEQY
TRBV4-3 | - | ASSPGTYEQY
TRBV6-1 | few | ASSGQGFSNQPQH
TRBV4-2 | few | ASSQNGQPQH
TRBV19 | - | ASRNTGQDQPQH
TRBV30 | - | AWSAPGGASGYYHTQY
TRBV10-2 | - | ASRSAGSPEQY
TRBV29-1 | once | SVVRQPASEQY
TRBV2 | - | ASTKGTGSEQY
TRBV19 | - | ASSIARGDTQY
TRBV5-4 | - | ASSNDGNYGYT
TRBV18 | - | ASSPSSSIGEQY
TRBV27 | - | ASSSPGLQGPNQPQH
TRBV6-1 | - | ASNPWNGPLH
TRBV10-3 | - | AISTGAPEAF
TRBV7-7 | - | ASSQREGSPLH